The 24 T cell receptor beta chains below were found in one sample sequenced in a study of shared clonotypes between healthy human individuals. Produced via immunoSEQ multiplex PCR; TCRdb's table is partial and in-frame only. The table records roughly 110,000 clones, around 66% of them present only once. The source material was memory CD8+ T cells sorted from blood. The subset is: CD45RO+ cells pooled with CCR7-negative TemRA cells. The receptors shown here come from a woman aged 25 to 39 in good health.

This clone was observed a single time. This chain uses TRBV7-8 with TRBJ1-1; D unclear. Germline V gene lookup returns CDR1 SGHVS and CDR2 FQNEAQ. This CDR3 region has 13 residues. Trimming cost V 2 bases and J 1 base, with 5 bases left between them. The CDR3 protein is CASSLWSNTEAFF. DNA for the CDR3: TGTGCCAGCAGCTTATGGTCGAACACTGAAGCTTTCTTT.

This rearrangement joins TRBV7-9 to TRBJ2-3, with D possibly being TRBD2 (5 bases). The CDR3 covers 13 residues. Trimming pared 4 bases from V and 2 bases from J, leaving 7 bases between. Germline V gene sequence: CDR1 SEHNR, CDR2 FQNEAQ (reference sequence). The CDR3 is CASSSGYTDTQYF. The CDR3 DNA sequence: TGTGCCAGCAGCTCGGGATACACAGATACGCAGTATTTT.

This chain connects TRBV25-1 to TRBJ2-7, with TRBD2 matching over 12 bases. Germline values: CDR1 MGHDK, CDR2 SYGVNS. With 2 bases clipped from V and 1 base from J, the junction kept 9 bases outside the gene matches. This CDR3 is built from 18 residues. CDR3 in amino acids: CASSEGVTSGRKSYEQYF. The CDR3 region has the DNA TGTGCCAGCAGTGAAGGTGTGACTAGCGGGAGAAAGTCCTACGAGCAGTACTTC.

The CDR3 loop reads CASSPDRQGGYGYTF. The CDR3 DNA reads TGCGCCAGCAGCCCAGACAGGCAGGGGGGCTATGGCTACACCTTC. V gene TRBV5-1 combines with J gene TRBJ1-2, with 7 bases matching TRBD1. Germline CDR1 is SGHRS and CDR2 is YFSETQ. The CDR3 contains 15 residues. V was clipped by 4 bases and J by 4 bases; unmatched bases: 10.

V is TRBV15 and J is TRBJ1-5; D is unclear. The CDR3 consists of 17 residues. CDR1 and CDR2 from the germline V gene are LNHNV and YYDKDF (reference sequence). The V end was cut by 0 bases, the J end by 0 bases, with 12 bases between. The CDR3 coding sequence is TGTGCCACCAGCAGAGATCCCACACCTTATAGCAATCAGCCCCAGCATTTT. It is translated as CATSRDPTPYSNQPQHF.

This chain links TRBV7-8 with TRBJ1-1; D unclear. Between the trimmed V and J ends, which lost 3 bases and 6 bases, there was a span of 20 bases. Germline CDR1 reads SGHVS; CDR2 reads FQNEAQ. The CDR3 runs to 16 residues. CDR3 sequence: CASSLFARVEGAEAFF. The CDR3, as DNA: TGTGCCAGCAGCTTGTTTGCTAGGGTGGAAGGAGCTGAAGCTTTCTTT. The whole variable domain, remainder taken from reference TRBV7-8 and TRBJ1-1, is GAGVSQSPRYKVAKRGQDVALRCDPISGHVSLFWYQQALGQGPEFLTYFQNEAQLDKSGLPSDRFFAERPEGSVSTLKIQRTQQEDSAVYLCASSLFARVEGAEAFFGQGTRLTVV.

The chain is built from TRBV29-1 and TRBJ1-4; D not certain. CDR1 and CDR2 from the germline V gene are SQVTM and ANQGSEA. The V end was cut by 3 bases, the J end by 0 bases, with 5 bases between. The CDR3 is made up of 13 amino acids. DNA of the CDR3: TGCAGCGTTGATGGTGCAACTAATGAAAAACTGTTTTTT. Amino acids: CSVDGATNEKLFF.

The gene calls are TRBV4-1 and TRBJ1-3, with D possibly matching TRBD1 (5 bases). The length of the CDR3 is 12 residues. Germline lookup yields CDR1 MGHRA and CDR2 YSYEKL. The V and J ends lost 4 bases and 8 bases respectively, with 9 bases between them. In DNA, the CDR3 is TGCGCCAGCAGCCGGGGGACGGACACCATATATTTT. This codes for CASSRGTDTIYF.

The CDR3 sequence: CASSCEGLQFYNEQFF. CDR3 nucleotide sequence: TGTGCCAGCAGTTGCGAGGGATTACAGTTCTACAATGAGCAGTTCTTC. This chain connects TRBV6-5 to TRBJ2-1, with D perhaps matching TRBD2 (5 bases). V was cut by 4 bases and J by 3 bases, with 16 bases left in between. Germline values: CDR1 MNHEY, CDR2 SVGAGI. The CDR3 is made up of 16 amino acids.

This clone was seen ten or more times. This chain uses TRBV15 with TRBJ2-7; 10 nucleotides line up with TRBD1. Losses at the gene ends were 6 bases for V and 5 bases for J; bases not matched to a gene: 7. The CDR3 contains 14 residues. Germline V gene lookup returns CDR1 LNHNV and CDR2 YYDKDF (reference sequence). CDR3 in DNA: TGTGCCACCAGTCCCGGGACAGGGGTAAACGAGCAGTACTTC. Encoded protein: CATSPGTGVNEQYF.

The chain combines TRBV29-1 with TRBJ1-2; the D gene is possibly TRBD1 (6 bases). The V and J ends lost 5 bases and 3 bases respectively, with 10 bases between them. Germline V gene lookup returns CDR1 SQVTM and CDR2 ANQGSEA. CDR3 size: 12 residues. The CDR3 is CSVTDSYYGYTF. The CDR3 coding sequence is TGCAGCGTTACGGACAGCTACTATGGCTACACCTTC.

The rearrangement joins TRBV10-2 to TRBJ1-1, with D perhaps TRBD1 (5 bases). From germline, CDR1 is WSHSY and CDR2 SAAADI. Trimming took 3 bases from V and 2 from J, leaving 16 bases between them. The CDR3 runs to 16 residues. This CDR3 is CASSDRQGGSNTEAFF. CDR3 DNA: TGCGCCAGCAGTGATCGTCAGGGAGGGAGTAACACTGAAGCTTTCTTT.

In regard to this clone: A single base is all that separates this from a far larger clone, so a read error is likely. The chain is built from TRBV25-1 and TRBJ2-7, with 7 nucleotides matching TRBD2. The CDR3 length is 15 residues. The germline CDR1 and CDR2 sequences are MGHDK and SYGVNS. V shed 4 bases and J 8 bases; nucleotides not matched to a gene: 14. The CDR3 region is CASSGTETSNHKQYF. CDR3 coding DNA: TGTGCCAGCAGTGGAACGGAGACTAGCAATCACAAGCAGTACTTC.

This chain uses TRBV11-2 with TRBJ2-6; TRBD1 matches at 7 bases. The CDR3 has 19 amino acids. Germline CDR1 and CDR2: SGHAT and FQNNGV. The V gene end was trimmed by 3 bases and the J gene end by 0 bases; junction bases not matched to a gene: 11. The CDR3 DNA reads TGTGCCAGCAGCTTCCCCCCGGGACAGAGAAGCTCTGGGGCCAACGTCCTGACTTTC. Residues: CASSFPPGQRSSGANVLTF. Complete variable domain (other parts from reference TRBV11-2 and TRBJ2-6): EAGVAQSPRYKIIEKRQSVAFWCNPISGHATLYWYQQILGQGPKLLIQFQNNGVVDDSQLPKDRFSAERLKGVDSTLKIQPAKLEDSAVYLCASSFPPGQRSSGANVLTFGAGSRLTVL.

The chain carries TRBV7-9 and TRBJ2-7; weak D call: TRBD1 (5 bases). This CDR3 region has 14 residues. Per the germline V gene, CDR1 is SEHNR and CDR2 is FQNEAQ (reference sequence). V was trimmed by 1 base and J by 2 bases, leaving 9 bases between them. The CDR3 sequence: CASSLGQGAYEQYF. CDR3 DNA sequence: TGTGCCAGCAGCTTAGGCCAGGGCGCCTACGAGCAGTACTTC.

This clone was detected a few times. The gene calls are TRBV5-1 and TRBJ1-5; D unresolved. CDR1 is SGHRS and CDR2 is YFSETQ in the germline V gene. This CDR3 spans 13 amino acids. With 0 bases removed from V and 5 bases from J, the gap between germline ends came to 6 bases. In DNA, the CDR3 is TGCGCCAGCAGCTTGGAGCCACATCAGCCCCAGCATTTT. It encodes CASSLEPHQPQHF. The full variable domain, with the rest looked up from reference TRBV5-1 and TRBJ1-5, is KAGVTQTPRYLIKTRGQQVTLSCSPISGHRSVSWYQQTPGQGLQFLFEYFSETQRNKGNFPGRFSGRQFSNSRSEMNVSTLELGDSALYLCASSLEPHQPQHFGDGTRLSIL.

The table lists this clone with a few counts. The chain employs TRBV25-1 and TRBJ1-3; the D is unclear. V lost 3 bases and J lost 2, with 14 bases in between. The CDR3 length is 16 residues. Germline V gives CDR1 MGHDK, CDR2 SYGVNS. The CDR3 protein is CASSEGYGYTGNTIYF. DNA for the CDR3: TGTGCCAGCAGTGAGGGGTACGGCTATACTGGAAACACCATATATTTT.

The genes are TRBV6-5 and TRBJ1-2; D call uncertain. The germline gives CDR1 MNHEY, CDR2 SVGAGI. V was pared by 2 bases and J by 0 bases, with 7 bases between. CDR3 length equals 14 residues. The CDR3 region has the DNA TGTGCCAGCAGTTACGGGCCACCTAACTATGGCTACACCTTC. Protein: CASSYGPPNYGYTF.

This rearrangement joins TRBV5-1 to TRBJ2-1; tentative D call: TRBD2 (5 bases). Germline CDR1 reads SGHRS; CDR2 reads YFSETQ. The V and J ends lost 4 bases and 7 bases respectively, with 15 bases between them. The CDR3 sequence is 14 residues long. This CDR3 is CASSARSLGNEQFF. CDR3 in DNA: TGCGCCAGCAGCGCCCGATCACTAGGGAATGAGCAGTTCTTC.

The V gene is TRBV7-9, the J gene TRBJ2-1; TRBD2 matches at 10 bases. CDR3 length: 17 residues. Germline-derived CDR1 and CDR2 are SEHNR and FQNEAQ (reference sequence). V lost 3 bases and J lost 8; bases outside the gene matches: 13. CDR3 sequence reads: CASSFLLPGLAYDEQFF. The DNA for the CDR3 is TGTGCCAGCAGCTTCCTCCTTCCGGGACTAGCGTACGATGAGCAGTTCTTC.

The rearrangement joins TRBV9 to TRBJ1-5; no clear D gene. Germline assignment: CDR1 SGDLS and CDR2 YYNGEE. The CDR3 contains 14 residues. V lost 2 bases, J lost 4 bases, and 10 bases lay in between. The DNA for the CDR3 is TGTGCCAGCAGCGTTGGTGGTCCGAATCAGCCCCAGCATTTT. Translated: CASSVGGPNQPQHF.

In its sample, this clone was seen a few times. V gene TRBV7-9 combines with J gene TRBJ2-7; the D is unclear. The V end lost 0 bases, the J end lost 3 bases, and 9 bases lay between the germline ends. Germline V gene lookup returns CDR1 SEHNR and CDR2 FQNEAQ (reference sequence). This CDR3 comprises 14 residues. In DNA form, the CDR3 reads TGTGCCAGCAGCTTAGCAGGTTCGATCTACGAGCAGTACTTC. This encodes CASSLAGSIYEQYF.

The V call is TRBV29-1, the J call TRBJ2-3, with TRBD1 matching 7 bases. Germline CDR1 is SQVTM and CDR2 is ANQGSEA. V lost 6 bases, J lost 2 bases, and 14 bases stayed unmatched. There are 16 residues in the CDR3. The chain's CDR3 is CSVWSLGQRITDTQYF. As DNA, the CDR3 is TGCAGCGTATGGTCCTTGGGACAGAGAATCACAGATACGCAGTATTTT.

The genes are TRBV27 and TRBJ2-7, with TRBD1 matching 8 bases. Germline V gives CDR1 MNHEY, CDR2 SMNVEV (reference sequence). With V trimmed by 5 bases and J by 4 bases, 7 bases remained unmatched. CDR3 length: 14 amino acids. CDR3 sequence: CASSVRGQFYEQYF. The CDR3 region has the DNA TGTGCCAGCAGTGTCAGGGGGCAATTTTACGAGCAGTACTTC.